The 14 T cell receptor beta chains presented below share a single source sample, sequenced in a study of T cells in Graves' hyperthyroidism and ophthalmopathy. RNA transcripts gave rise to amplified TCR beta CDR3 regions. The HTBI primer set served for first-round RT-PCR of the TCR CDR3. TCRdb independently ran MiXCR on the multiplex PCR reads; one entry per CDR3 protein. The repertoire holds about 700,000 distinct CDR3 sequences, with about 14% as singletons. The sequenced sample consisted of blood. The receptors derive from a woman aged 18-29 years with Graves' hyperthyroidism.

The sample holds a few counts of this clonotype. The V gene is TRBV29-1, the J gene TRBJ2-7; 9 nucleotides line up with TRBD2. Looked up from germline, CDR1 is SQVTM and CDR2 is ANQGSEA. The CDR3 has 13 residues. J lost 4 bases, V lost 5 bases, and 6 bases had no gene match. The CDR3 region is CSVRLAGRYEQYF. CDR3 coding DNA: TGCAGCGTTCGCCTAGCGGGAAGGTACGAGCAGTACTTC.

This clonotype was counted only a few times. It may be a read error: a sequence one base away is much more abundant. This chain connects TRBV11-2 to TRBJ2-7; 9 bases fit TRBD2. The CDR3 is 15 amino acids. Germline assignment: CDR1 SGHAT and CDR2 FQNNGV. The DNA of the CDR3 is TGTGCCAGCAGCTTCCAAGCGGGAGGAGGGTACGAGCGGTACTTC. The encoded protein is CASSFQAGGGYERYF.

Turning to this clonotype: Just one base apart from a much larger clone, this may be a read error. The CDR3 reads CASSSSISAYEQCF. The CDR3 DNA sequence: TGTGCCAGCAGCTCCTCCATCAGTGCCTACGAGCAGTGCTTC. The genes are TRBV7-9 and TRBJ2-7; D is unresolved. Germline V CDR1 and CDR2: SEHNR, FQNEAQ (reference sequence). The CDR3 loop spans 14 amino acids.

This chain links TRBV9 with TRBJ2-5; D might be TRBD2 (6 bases). Germline V gives CDR1 SGDLS, CDR2 YYNGEE. V gave up 0 bases and J gave up 1 base, with 10 bases separating them. CDR3 length: 15 residues. The CDR3 reads CASSVDGLTQETQYF. The DNA for the CDR3 is TGTGCCAGCAGCGTAGACGGACTAACCCAAGAGACCCAGTACTTC.

The sample holds many counts of this clonotype. This rearrangement joins TRBV27 to TRBJ1-5, with 8 bases matching TRBD1. This CDR3 has 15 amino acids. With V trimmed by 5 bases and J by 1 base, 4 bases remained unmatched. Germline V gene lookup returns CDR1 MNHEY and CDR2 SMNVEV (reference sequence). The CDR3 reads CASSTTGGSNQPQHF. The DNA for the CDR3 is TGTGCCAGCAGTACAACAGGGGGAAGCAATCAGCCCCAGCATTTT.

This clonotype has at least ten counts. The chain recombines TRBV5-5 with TRBJ1-1; a weak D match, TRBD1 (6 bases). This CDR3 contains 14 residues. Looked up from germline, CDR1 is SGHKS and CDR2 is YYEKEE (reference sequence). The germline V and J ends were trimmed by 0 bases and 4 bases, with 10 bases remaining between them. DNA for the CDR3: TGTGCCAGCAGCTTGGTTATAGGGGGCACTGAAGCTTTCTTT. Amino acids: CASSLVIGGTEAFF.

This clonotype was recorded at least ten times. CDR3 in amino acids: CASRIAQGGPSQPQHF. The CDR3 DNA reads TGTGCCAGTCGAATCGCTCAAGGGGGCCCCAGCCAGCCCCAGCATTTT. The chain joins TRBV6-2 or TRBV6-3 to TRBJ1-5; 7 bases fit TRBD1. Per the germline V gene, CDR1 is MNHEY and CDR2 is SVGEGT. The junction had 18 bases not matched to a gene; V was cut back by 9 bases and J by 7 bases. The CDR3 sequence is 16 residues long.

This clonotype came up many times. V usage is TRBV11-3 and J usage is TRBJ2-1; 7 nucleotides agree with TRBD1. The germline gives CDR1 SGHNT, CDR2 YENEEA. The CDR3 is 14 amino acids. Losses at the gene ends were 7 bases for V and 2 bases for J; bases not matched to a gene: 5. The CDR3 DNA sequence: TGTGCCAGCACCCACGGGACAGCCTACAATGAGCAGTTCTTC. It yields the protein CASTHGTAYNEQFF.

The CDR3 here is CASSIESGRIFYEQFF. The CDR3, as DNA: TGTGCCAGTAGTATAGAAAGCGGGAGGATATTTTATGAGCAGTTCTTC. The chain joins TRBV19 to TRBJ2-1, with TRBD2 matching over 9 bases. The CDR3 is made up of 16 amino acids. Trimming took 0 bases from V and 8 from J; bases not matched to a gene: 8. Per the germline V gene, CDR1 is LNHDA and CDR2 is SQIVND (reference sequence). The full variable domain, rest sourced from reference TRBV19 and TRBJ2-1, is DGGITQSPKYLFRKEGQNVTLSCEQNLNHDAMYWYRQDPGQGLRLIYYSQIVNDFQKGDIAEGYSVSREKKESFPLTVTSAQKNPTAFYLCASSIESGRIFYEQFFGPGTRLTVL.

This clonotype has more than one count but fewer than ten. Just one base apart from a much larger clone, this may be a read error. The rearrangement links TRBV6-1 to TRBJ2-7, with D possibly TRBD1 on 6 matching bases. Trimming pared 5 bases from V and 3 bases from J, leaving 8 bases between. The CDR3 runs 12 residues. Per germline, CDR1 MNHNS and CDR2 SASEGT. CDR3 residues: CASSNRDYEQYF. CDR3 nucleotide sequence: TGTGCCAGCAGTAACAGGGACTACGAGCAGTACTTC.

This chain connects TRBV7-3 to TRBJ2-1; D is perhaps TRBD2 (5 bases). The V end lost 3 bases, the J end lost 0 bases, and 9 bases lay between the germline ends. This CDR3 spans 15 amino acids. Germline CDR1 SGHTA, CDR2 FQGTGA. In DNA, the CDR3 is TGTGCCAGCAGCTTGACTATGAGCTCCTACAATGAGCAGTTCTTC. Protein sequence: CASSLTMSSYNEQFF.

This chain connects TRBV30 to TRBJ2-1, with a weak D call TRBD2 (5 bases). With 0 bases removed from V and 5 bases from J, the gap between germline ends came to 8 bases. This CDR3 has 13 amino acids. CDR1 is GTSNPN and CDR2 is SVGIG in the germline V gene (reference sequence). The CDR3 here is CAWSVRDNNEQFF. CDR3 DNA sequence: TGTGCCTGGAGTGTACGGGATAACAATGAGCAGTTCTTC. The full variable domain, in which reference TRBV30 and TRBJ2-1 provide the parts outside the CDR3, is SQTIHQWPATLVQPVGSPLSLECTVEGTSNPNLYWYRQAAGRGLQLLFYSVGIGQISSEVPQNLSASRPQDRQFILSSKKLLLSDSGFYLCAWSVRDNNEQFFGPGTRLTVL.

This clonotype has ten or more counts. This rearrangement joins TRBV20-1 to TRBJ2-1; D not certain. The CDR3 length is 15 residues. V was shortened by 5 bases and J by 0 bases, with 14 bases between the two germline ends. Germline CDR1 DFQATT, CDR2 SNEGSKA (reference sequence). The CDR3, as DNA: TGCAGTGCTCGAAGAGCAGAGAGCTCCTACAATGAGCAGTTCTTC. It encodes CSARRAESSYNEQFF.

This chain uses TRBV3-1 with TRBJ1-1; D remains unclear. V was shortened by 5 bases and J by 10 bases, with 14 bases between the two germline ends. Looked up from germline, CDR1 is LGHDT and CDR2 is YNNKEL (reference sequence). This CDR3 spans 12 amino acids. The CDR3 DNA reads as TGTGCCAGCAGCTATCCTCGGGGAGGAGCTTTCTTT. Its translation: CASSYPRGGAFF.